This T cell receptor beta chain emerged from a study of tumor and adjacent non-tumor tissue in lung cancer. The wider study: The patients, around 11 men and 5 women, were roughly 30 to 85 with stage I to III disease. Overall study findings and caveats: In normal lung, the top 100 clones were significantly more dominant than in tumor. Tumor tissue had significantly higher TCR diversity than normal lung.

Germline loops: CDR1 SQVTM, CDR2 ANQGSEA. This CDR3 comprises 16 residues. No cell sorting was done before RNA was extracted from the tissue. Donors were chemotherapy-naive, newly diagnosed lung cancer surgical patients in China, August–November 2014. Remarks on this clonotype: The antigen is not known. A read error may produce the germline difference seen at one junction end.

The library came from three nested PCR rounds adapted from ARM-PCR protocols. One entry per CDR3 protein, called by TCRdb with MiXCR from the multiplex PCR reads. The profile shows about 66,000 distinct CDR3 sequences, around four fifths of them singletons. The source material was lung tumor tissue. The source is a man aged 55 to 69 with non-small cell lung cancer. The gene calls are TRBV29-1 and TRBJ2-1; 7 bases line up with TRBD2. The CDR3 loop is CSVGSMLAGDYNEQFF. Here the CDR3 DNA reads TGCAGTGTTGGGTCCATGTTAGCGGGCGATTACAATGAGCAGTTCTTC.